This T cell receptor beta chain was profiled in a study of glioma-infiltrating T cells after dendritic cell vaccination. The wider study: Treatment, given 2003 to 2012, was autologous tumor lysate-pulsed dendritic cell vaccination.

For this clone: Antigen specificity is unknown.

The ends lost 5 bases at V and 4 bases at J; junction bases unmatched: 4. This CDR3 has 15 amino acids. CDR1 is SNHLY, CDR2 FYNNEI, per germline. The repertoire was sequenced with immunoSEQ multiplex PCR; TCRdb's copy has only in-frame clones and lacks some. The sample holds fewer than 100,000 clones, just over 85% seen once. Study-wide results and limits: Higher TCR clonality did not directly relate to longer survival.

This chain connects TRBV2 to TRBJ2-5, with TRBD2 matching 13 bases. The input for sequencing was blood, taken before dendritic cell vaccination. The TCR comes from a human donor with glioblastoma. CDR3 region: CASSRLAGGRETQYF. CDR3 coding DNA: TGTGCCAGCAGTAGACTAGCGGGGGGTCGAGAGACCCAGTACTTC.